This T cell receptor (beta chain) was observed in a study of blood T cells in healthy people across ages. The CDR3 consists of 15 residues. Unmatched junction bases numbered 5, after V lost 1 base and J lost 3 bases. CDR1 is SGHKS and CDR2 is YYEKEE in the germline V gene (reference sequence). A second PCR of roughly 7 to 11 cycles used a sample-barcoded 5' primer and a J-beta primer mix. A single record per CDR3 protein comes from TCRdb applying MiXCR to the 5' RACE reads. The sample lists about 1.4 million distinct CDR3 sequences, around 55% occurring once. This clonotype was obtained from a man aged 18 to 30 in good health. The sample comprised blood. V is TRBV5-5 and J is TRBJ2-5; the match to TRBD2 covers 8 bases. The CDR3 region has the DNA TGTGCCAGCAGCTTGTTTCGGGGGGGGAAAGAGACCCAGTACTTC. It translates to CASSLFRGGKETQYF.